This T cell receptor (beta chain) was identified during a study of blood T cell repertoires in COVID-19. Measured with immunoSEQ multiplex PCR; TCRdb has only the in-frame clones, and not every one. In the table there are hundreds of thousands of clones, approximately 78% of which are singletons. This clone came up a few times. This CDR3 is 13 amino acids long. The V end lost 4 bases, the J end lost 6 bases, and 12 bases lay between the germline ends. Germline V gene sequence: CDR1 WSHSY, CDR2 SAAADI. The TCR comes from a man aged 35-49 years who had been exposed to COVID-19. Material for sequencing was PBMCs or T cells enriched from blood (not recorded which). The chain is built from TRBV10-2 and TRBJ1-1; D is unresolved. The CDR3 region has the DNA TGCGCCAGCAGTGGGTCCCCTTTAGCTGAAGCTTTCTTT. Protein product: CASSGSPLAEAFF.